This TCR beta chain is from a study of blood T cell repertoires in COVID-19. The assay was immunoSEQ multiplex PCR, and TCRdb's table has in-frame clones only and misses some. Among about 300,000 clones, around 90% were seen once, and the ten largest hold approximately 7.5%. The CDR3 has 13 residues. Germline V gives CDR1 SGHTA, CDR2 FQGTGA. The V end was cut by 5 bases, the J end by 9 bases, with 14 bases between. Seattle patients were enrolled during active infection and followed longitudinally. The TCR originated in a woman in her twenties or thirties with COVID-19, enrolled during active disease. Sequencing used peripheral blood. This chain connects TRBV7-3 to TRBJ2-1; D may be TRBD2 (5 bases). The CDR3 loop reads CASSQSRESEQFF. DNA for the CDR3: TGTGCCAGCAGCCAATCGAGGGAATCTGAGCAGTTCTTC.